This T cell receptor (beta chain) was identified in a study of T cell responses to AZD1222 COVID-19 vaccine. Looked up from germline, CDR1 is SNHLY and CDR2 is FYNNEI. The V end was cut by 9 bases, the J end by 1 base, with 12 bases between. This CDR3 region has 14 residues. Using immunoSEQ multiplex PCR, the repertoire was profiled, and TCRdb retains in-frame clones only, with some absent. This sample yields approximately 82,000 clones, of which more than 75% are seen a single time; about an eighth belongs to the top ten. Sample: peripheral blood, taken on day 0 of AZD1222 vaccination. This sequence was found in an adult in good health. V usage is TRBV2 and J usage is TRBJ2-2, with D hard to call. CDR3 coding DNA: TGTGCCAGTCAGGCCCTTCGGAACACCGGGGAGCTGTTTTTT. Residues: CASQALRNTGELFF.